These 20 T cell receptor beta chains share one sample of origin, sequenced in a study of cytomegalovirus exposure and HLA in healthy donors. 13 Jbeta primers and 60 Vbeta primers were used for the PCR. The assay was immunoSEQ multiplex PCR, and TCRdb's table has in-frame clones only and misses some. The sample yields roughly 160,000 clones, roughly 85% seen once. Sequences were obtained from PBMCs. These receptors originate from a male donor in good health and CMV-seropositive.

A single count supports this clone. V is TRBV15 and J is TRBJ2-7; TRBD1 matches 9 bases. Germline loops: CDR1 LNHNV, CDR2 YYDKDF (reference sequence). V was pared by 2 bases and J by 4 bases, with 12 bases of the junction left unmatched. This CDR3 is 17 amino acids long. This CDR3 reads CATSRKFHGTGLYEQYF. The DNA of the CDR3 is TGTGCCACCAGCAGAAAGTTCCACGGGACAGGGTTATACGAGCAGTACTTC.

The chain recombines TRBV9 with TRBJ2-5; 7 positions agree with TRBD2. V lost 4 bases, J lost 2 bases, and 5 bases stayed unmatched. Germline V gene lookup returns CDR1 SGDLS and CDR2 YYNGEE. The CDR3 covers 14 residues. The CDR3 coding sequence is TGTGCCAGCAGCCCCCCTAGCGGACAAGAGACCCAGTACTTC. It encodes CASSPPSGQETQYF.

J is TRBJ1-1 and V is TRBV6-5, with 9 bases lining up with TRBD1. The V gene end was trimmed by 1 base and the J gene end by 9 bases; junction bases not matched to a gene: 9. The CDR3 extends over 15 amino acids. Germline CDR1 MNHEY, CDR2 SVGAGI. The CDR3 here is CASSYWEGTGLKAFF. CDR3 coding DNA: TGTGCCAGCAGTTACTGGGAAGGGACAGGGTTAAAAGCTTTCTTT.

The rearrangement links TRBV28 to TRBJ1-2; unclear D gene. The germline V gene has CDR1 MDHEN and CDR2 SYDVKM. V was trimmed by 2 bases and J by 6 bases, leaving 4 bases between them. The length of the CDR3 is 11 residues. This CDR3 is CASSLRDGYTF. CDR3 nucleotide sequence: TGTGCCAGCAGTTTAAGAGATGGCTACACCTTC.

The rearrangement uses TRBV5-1 and TRBJ2-5, with 8 bases lining up with TRBD2. CDR1 and CDR2 (germline): SGHRS, YFSETQ. The CDR3 extends over 14 amino acids. V lost 4 bases and J lost 4; bases outside the gene matches: 6. As DNA, the CDR3 is TGCGCCAGCAGCAGCGGGGGCTCCGGAGAGACCCAGTACTTC. Residues: CASSSGGSGETQYF.

CDR3 loop: CAWGRLGDEQFF. CDR3 DNA sequence: TGTGCCTGGGGGAGGTTGGGGGATGAGCAGTTCTTC. The chain couples TRBV30 to TRBJ2-1, with D perhaps matching TRBD2 (6 bases). The CDR3 has 12 residues. Germline V gene data show CDR1 as GTSNPN and CDR2 as SVGIG (reference sequence). Trimming took off 5 bases at V and 8 bases at J, with 13 bases between the two ends.

The CDR3 region is CASSQGLAGATQYF. The CDR3 region has the DNA TGCGCCAGCAGCCAAGGACTAGCGGGGGCGACCCAGTACTTC. The chain couples TRBV4-3 to TRBJ2-5; 12 bases match TRBD2. CDR3 length: 14 residues. J gave up 7 bases and V 1 base, and 1 base lay outside the gene matches. CDR1 is LGHNA, CDR2 YSLEER, per germline.

This clone was detected once. This chain joins TRBV28 and TRBJ2-1; TRBD2 might be the D (6 bases). The CDR3 contains 13 residues. Trimming left V 3 bases short and J 7 bases short, with 10 bases between. Germline assignment: CDR1 MDHEN and CDR2 SYDVKM. Written as DNA, the CDR3 is TGTGCCAGCAGTTTCGGACTACGGAATGAGCAGTTCTTC. It encodes CASSFGLRNEQFF.

The chain recombines TRBV27 with TRBJ2-3, with TRBD2 matching 9 bases. Germline trimming cut 6 bases from V and 4 bases from J; bases unmatched to any gene: 11. The CDR3 covers 16 residues. Germline-derived CDR1 and CDR2 are MNHEY and SMNVEV (reference sequence). CDR3 in DNA: TGTGCCAGCAGAACACTAGCGGGTACGATCGCAGATACGCAGTATTTT. Residues: CASRTLAGTIADTQYF.

V usage is TRBV30 and J usage is TRBJ1-2; 8 nucleotides match TRBD1. Germline V gene lookup returns CDR1 GTSNPN and CDR2 SVGIG (reference sequence). The CDR3 length is 14 residues. Trimming removed 4 bases from V and 8 bases from J; junction bases left unmatched: 12. CDR3 nucleotide sequence: TGTGCCTGGATGGAACTTACAGGGGGAAGCGGCTACACCTTC. Amino acid sequence: CAWMELTGGSGYTF.

V gene TRBV7-9 combines with J gene TRBJ2-2; TRBD1 agrees at 7 bases. This CDR3 region has 14 residues. V lost 5 bases and J lost 6; bases outside the gene matches: 6. Germline CDR1 is SEHNR and CDR2 is FQNEAQ (reference sequence). CDR3 residues: CASSPGGTPGELFF. The CDR3 nucleotides are TGTGCCAGCAGCCCAGGGGGAACCCCCGGGGAGCTGTTTTTT.

This chain connects TRBV7-2 to TRBJ1-5; TRBD1 aligns across 7 bases. Germline CDR1 reads SGHTA; CDR2 reads FQGNSA. This CDR3 is 14 amino acids long. Trimming removed 5 bases from V and 5 bases from J; junction bases left unmatched: 6. This chain's CDR3 is CASSRDRVDQPQHF. For the CDR3, the DNA is TGTGCCAGCAGCCGTGACAGGGTCGATCAGCCCCAGCATTTT.

The chain recombines TRBV14 with TRBJ2-5, with TRBD2 as a possible D gene (6 bases). Germline V gene lookup returns CDR1 SGHDN and CDR2 FVKESK. The V and J ends lost 0 bases and 5 bases respectively, with 13 bases between them. The CDR3 is made up of 15 amino acids. CDR3 protein: CASSQDRSGRETQYF. Written as DNA, the CDR3 is TGTGCCAGCAGCCAAGATCGTTCGGGGAGGGAGACCCAGTACTTC.

The rearrangement joins TRBV7-2 to TRBJ1-2; possible D gene TRBD1, 5 bases. Germline values: CDR1 SGHTA, CDR2 FQGNSA. The CDR3 is 13 amino acids. Deletions cut 4 bases from V and 4 bases from J, with 10 bases between. CDR3 nucleotides: TGTGCCAGCAGCTCCCCGGACATCTATGGCTACACCTTC. Translated, it gives CASSSPDIYGYTF.

DNA for the CDR3: TGCGCCAGCAGCCCCTCGACAGGGTCAGATGGCTACACCTTC. The encoded protein is CASSPSTGSDGYTF. The rearrangement uses TRBV5-1 and TRBJ1-2; 7 positions match TRBD1. CDR3 length: 14 residues. V gave up 4 bases and J gave up 6 bases; unmatched junction bases: 9. In germline, CDR1 is SGHRS, CDR2 YFSETQ.

This chain joins TRBV18 and TRBJ1-3, with D possibly being TRBD1 (6 bases). Germline CDR1 KGHSH, CDR2 LQKENI. Trimming shortened V by 3 bases and J by 2 bases, and 17 bases separated the two germline ends. This CDR3 spans 17 amino acids. The CDR3 here is CASSPRGQGTTGNTIYF. The DNA of the CDR3 is TGTGCCAGCTCACCCAGAGGGCAGGGGACGACTGGAAACACCATATATTTT.

The J gene is TRBJ2-5, the V gene TRBV29-1, with D hard to call. CDR1 and CDR2 (germline): SQVTM, ANQGSEA. The CDR3 spans 12 residues. V lost 8 bases to trimming and J lost 4 bases, with 14 bases between them. CDR3 sequence (DNA): TGCAGCCCCTCGGAGAGTCTAGAGACCCAGTACTTC. It translates to CSPSESLETQYF.

The chain couples TRBV5-1 to TRBJ2-5; 10 nucleotides match TRBD1. This CDR3 has 16 amino acids. V lost 0 bases to trimming and J lost 5 bases; unmatched junction nucleotides: 7. Germline V CDR1 and CDR2: SGHRS, YFSETQ. For the CDR3, the DNA is TGCGCCAGCAGCTTGGGACAGGGGGCGCCGGGGGAGACCCAGTACTTC. Encoded protein: CASSLGQGAPGETQYF. Full variable domain (rest looked up from reference TRBV5-1 and TRBJ2-5): KAGVTQTPRYLIKTRGQQVTLSCSPISGHRSVSWYQQTPGQGLQFLFEYFSETQRNKGNFPGRFSGRQFSNSRSEMNVSTLELGDSALYLCASSLGQGAPGETQYFGPGTRLLVL.

V usage is TRBV11-2 and J usage is TRBJ2-5; no clear D. V was shortened by 3 bases and J by 9 bases, with 14 bases between the two germline ends. CDR3 size: 13 residues. Germline V lookup: CDR1 SGHAT, CDR2 FQNNGV. CDR3 loop: CASSFLQTAAQYF. The CDR3 bases are TGTGCCAGCAGCTTCTTACAAACTGCGGCCCAGTACTTC.

J is TRBJ2-2 and V is TRBV7-2, with D tentatively TRBD2 (5 bases). There are 14 residues in the CDR3. V lost 1 base, J lost 5 bases, and 8 bases lay in between. The germline V gene has CDR1 SGHTA and CDR2 FQGNSA. CDR3 sequence reads: CASSLVGGTGELFF. CDR3 coding DNA: TGTGCCAGCAGCTTAGTAGGCGGGACCGGGGAGCTGTTTTTT.